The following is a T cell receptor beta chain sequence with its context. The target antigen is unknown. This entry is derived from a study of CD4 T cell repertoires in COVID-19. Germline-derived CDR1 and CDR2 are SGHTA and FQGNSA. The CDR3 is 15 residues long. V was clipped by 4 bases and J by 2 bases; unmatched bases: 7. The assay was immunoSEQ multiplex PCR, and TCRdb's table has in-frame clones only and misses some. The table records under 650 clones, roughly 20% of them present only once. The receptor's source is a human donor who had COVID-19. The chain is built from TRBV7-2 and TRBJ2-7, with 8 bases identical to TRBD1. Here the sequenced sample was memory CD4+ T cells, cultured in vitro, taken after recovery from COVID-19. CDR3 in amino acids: CASSYSGGKTYEQYF. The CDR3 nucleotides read TGTGCCAGCAGCTACTCAGGGGGCAAAACCTACGAGCAGTACTTC.